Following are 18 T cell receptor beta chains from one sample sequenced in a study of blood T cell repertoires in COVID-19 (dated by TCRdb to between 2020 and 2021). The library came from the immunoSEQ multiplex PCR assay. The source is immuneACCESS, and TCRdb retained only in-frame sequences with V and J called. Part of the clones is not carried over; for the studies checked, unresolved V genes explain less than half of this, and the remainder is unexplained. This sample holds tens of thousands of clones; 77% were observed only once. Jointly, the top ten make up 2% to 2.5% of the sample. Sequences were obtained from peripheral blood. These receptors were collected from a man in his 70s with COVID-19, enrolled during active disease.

CDR3: CAITRGLAGATDTQYF. CDR3 DNA: TGTGCCATCACACGTGGACTAGCGGGAGCCACAGATACGCAGTATTTT. The rearrangement links TRBV10-3 to TRBJ2-3, with TRBD2 identical over 13 bases. The germline V gene has CDR1 ENHRY and CDR2 SYGVKD. V lost 7 bases, J lost 2 bases, and 6 bases stayed unmatched. The CDR3 is 16 residues long.

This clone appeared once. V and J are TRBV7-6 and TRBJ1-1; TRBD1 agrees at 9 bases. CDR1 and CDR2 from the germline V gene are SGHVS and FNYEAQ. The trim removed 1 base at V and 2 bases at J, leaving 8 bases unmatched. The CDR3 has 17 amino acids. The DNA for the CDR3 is TGTGCCAGCAGCTTAGGGCTCCGGACAGGGGAAAACACTGAAGCTTTCTTT. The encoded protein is CASSLGLRTGENTEAFF. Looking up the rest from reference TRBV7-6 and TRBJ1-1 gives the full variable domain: GAGVSQSPRYKVTKRGQDVALRCDPISGHVSLYWYRQALGQGPEFLTYFNYEAQQDKSGLPNDRFSAERPEGSISTLTIQRTEQRDSAMYRCASSLGLRTGENTEAFFGQGTRLTVV.

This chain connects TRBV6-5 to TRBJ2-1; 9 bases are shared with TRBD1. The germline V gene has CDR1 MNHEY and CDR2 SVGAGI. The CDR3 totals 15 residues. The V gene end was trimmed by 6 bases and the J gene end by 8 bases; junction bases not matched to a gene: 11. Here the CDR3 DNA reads TGTGCCAGCAGACCGTGGACAGGGGCTAAGGATGAGCAGTTCTTC. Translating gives CASRPWTGAKDEQFF.

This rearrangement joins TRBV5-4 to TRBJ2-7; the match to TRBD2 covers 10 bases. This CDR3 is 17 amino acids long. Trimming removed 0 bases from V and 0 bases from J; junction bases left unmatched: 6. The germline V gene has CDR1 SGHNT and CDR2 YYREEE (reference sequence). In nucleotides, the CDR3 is TGTGCCAGCAGCTTGGGAGGGGCTAGCGGGAGCTCCTACGAGCAGTACTTC. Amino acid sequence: CASSLGGASGSSYEQYF.

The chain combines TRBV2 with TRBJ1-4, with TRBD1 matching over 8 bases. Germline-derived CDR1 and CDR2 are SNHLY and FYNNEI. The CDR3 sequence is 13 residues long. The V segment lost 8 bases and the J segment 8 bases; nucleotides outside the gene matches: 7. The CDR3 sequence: CASERQGREKLFF. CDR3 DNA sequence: TGTGCCAGCGAGCGACAGGGGAGAGAAAAACTGTTTTTT.

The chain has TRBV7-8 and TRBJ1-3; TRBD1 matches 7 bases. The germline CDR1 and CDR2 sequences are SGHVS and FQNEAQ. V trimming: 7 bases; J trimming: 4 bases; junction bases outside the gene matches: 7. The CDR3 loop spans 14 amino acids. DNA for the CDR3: TGTGCCAGCAAGGAGACAGGGTCAGGAAACACCATATATTTT. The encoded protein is CASKETGSGNTIYF.

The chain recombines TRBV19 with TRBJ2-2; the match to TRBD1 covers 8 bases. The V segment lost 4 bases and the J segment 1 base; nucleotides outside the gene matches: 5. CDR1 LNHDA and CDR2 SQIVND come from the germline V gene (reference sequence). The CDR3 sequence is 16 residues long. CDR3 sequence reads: CASSRDRTGNTGELFF. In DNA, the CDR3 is TGTGCCAGTAGTAGGGACAGGACAGGGAACACCGGGGAGCTGTTTTTT.

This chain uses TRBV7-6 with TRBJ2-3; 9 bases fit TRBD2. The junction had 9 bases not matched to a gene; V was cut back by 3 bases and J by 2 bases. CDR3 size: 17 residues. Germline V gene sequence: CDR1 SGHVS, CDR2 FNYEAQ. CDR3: CASSFFLREGYTDTQYF. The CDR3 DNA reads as TGTGCCAGCAGCTTTTTTTTGCGGGAGGGTTACACAGATACGCAGTATTTT.

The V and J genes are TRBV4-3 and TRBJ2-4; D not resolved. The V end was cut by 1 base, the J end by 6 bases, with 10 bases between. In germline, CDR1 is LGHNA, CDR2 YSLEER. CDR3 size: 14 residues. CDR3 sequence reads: CASSQAVTRNIQYF. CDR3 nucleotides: TGCGCCAGCAGCCAAGCGGTGACAAGAAACATTCAGTACTTC.

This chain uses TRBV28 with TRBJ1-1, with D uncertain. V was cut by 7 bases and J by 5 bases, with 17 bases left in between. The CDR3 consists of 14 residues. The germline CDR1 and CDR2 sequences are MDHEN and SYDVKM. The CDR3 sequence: CASKRAEGGTEAFF. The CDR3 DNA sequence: TGTGCCAGCAAGCGCGCAGAAGGAGGGACTGAAGCTTTCTTT.

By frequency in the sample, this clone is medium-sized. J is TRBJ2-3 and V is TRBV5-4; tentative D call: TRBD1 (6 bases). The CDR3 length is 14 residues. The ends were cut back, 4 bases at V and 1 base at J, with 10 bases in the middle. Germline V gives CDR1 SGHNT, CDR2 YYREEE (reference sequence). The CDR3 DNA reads TGTGCCAGCAGCAGGGGGAGAGGCACAGATACGCAGTATTTT. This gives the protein CASSRGRGTDTQYF.

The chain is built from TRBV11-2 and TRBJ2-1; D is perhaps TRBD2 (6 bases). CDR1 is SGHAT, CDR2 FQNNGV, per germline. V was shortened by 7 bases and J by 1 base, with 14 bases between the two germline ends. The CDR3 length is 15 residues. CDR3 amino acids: CASTTGVESYNEQFF. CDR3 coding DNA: TGTGCCAGCACCACGGGAGTTGAGTCCTACAATGAGCAGTTCTTC.

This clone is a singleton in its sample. CDR3 loop: CASSPLSAGNTEAFF. Here the CDR3 DNA reads TGTGCCAGCTCACCCCTATCCGCAGGGAACACTGAAGCTTTCTTT. The chain combines TRBV18 with TRBJ1-1; D is unresolved. The CDR3 spans 15 residues. The V end lost 3 bases, the J end lost 1 base, and 12 bases lay between the germline ends. From germline, CDR1 is KGHSH and CDR2 LQKENI.

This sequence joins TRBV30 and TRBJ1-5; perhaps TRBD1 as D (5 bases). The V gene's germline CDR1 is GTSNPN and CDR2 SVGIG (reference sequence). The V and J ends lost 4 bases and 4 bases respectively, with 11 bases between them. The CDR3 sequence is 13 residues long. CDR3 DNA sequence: TGTGCCTGGATGCAGGGCTTGAATCAGCCCCAGCATTTT. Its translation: CAWMQGLNQPQHF.

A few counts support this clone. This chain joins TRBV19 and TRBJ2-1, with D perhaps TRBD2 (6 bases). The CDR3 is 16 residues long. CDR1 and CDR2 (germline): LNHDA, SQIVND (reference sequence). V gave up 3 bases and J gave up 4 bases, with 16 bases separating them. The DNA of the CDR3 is TGTGCCAGTAGTATTCAAAGGACTAACTTGTACAATGAGCAGTTCTTC. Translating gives CASSIQRTNLYNEQFF. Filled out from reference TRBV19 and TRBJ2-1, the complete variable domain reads DGGITQSPKYLFRKEGQNVTLSCEQNLNHDAMYWYRQDPGQGLRLIYYSQIVNDFQKGDIAEGYSVSREKKESFPLTVTSAQKNPTAFYLCASSIQRTNLYNEQFFGPGTRLTVL.

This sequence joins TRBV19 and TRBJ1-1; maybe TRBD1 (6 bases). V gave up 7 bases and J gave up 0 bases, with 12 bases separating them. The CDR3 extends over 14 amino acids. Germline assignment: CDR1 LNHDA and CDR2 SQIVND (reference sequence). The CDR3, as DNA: TGTGCCAGTAACAGGGTGGGGGTGAACACTGAAGCTTTCTTT. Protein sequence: CASNRVGVNTEAFF.

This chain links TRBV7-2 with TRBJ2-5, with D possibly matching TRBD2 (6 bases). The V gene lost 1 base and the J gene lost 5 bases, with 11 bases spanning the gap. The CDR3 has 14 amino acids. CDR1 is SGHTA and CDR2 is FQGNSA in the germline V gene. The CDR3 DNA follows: TGTGCCAGCAGCTTAGGCCTAGCGTCGGAGACCCAGTACTTC. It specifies CASSLGLASETQYF.

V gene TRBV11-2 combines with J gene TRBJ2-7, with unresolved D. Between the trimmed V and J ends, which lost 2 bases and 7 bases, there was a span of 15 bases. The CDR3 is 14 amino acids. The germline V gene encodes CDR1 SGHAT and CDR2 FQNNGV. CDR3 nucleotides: TGTGCCAGCAGCTTAAAGAGGTCAGTGGTTGAGCAGTACTTC. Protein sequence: CASSLKRSVVEQYF.